This is a list of T cell receptor beta chains from one sample in a study of CD8 T cells in Susac syndrome. TCRdb itself ran the immunoSEQ multiplex PCR reads through MiXCR, one entry per CDR3 protein. The sample consists of around 130,000 distinct CDR3 sequences, around 86% of them appearing once. Sequenced material: CD8+ T cells from PBMCs. These receptors all come from a human donor with multiple sclerosis. Each CDR3 is given with its conserved first and last residue. D genes are given only for firm matches. A clone size is listed for some rows: how often the clone was seen (once, few, many), or a class if it is expanded.

cdr3_length: 15; d_call: NA; j_call: TRBJ2-7; v_call: TRBV29-1; clone_size: NA; cdr3_nt: TGCAGCGTTGACGCCGGGACTTCCCCCTCCTACGAGCAGTACTTC; cdr3_aa: CSVDAGTSPSYEQYF
cdr3_length: 14; d_call: NA; j_call: TRBJ1-4; v_call: TRBV5-4; clone_size: NA; cdr3_nt: TGTGCCAGCAGCTTGGGAGGGTCTAATGAAAAACTGTTTTTT; cdr3_aa: CASSLGGSNEKLFF
cdr3_length: 18; d_call: NA; j_call: TRBJ2-7; v_call: TRBV10-3; clone_size: NA; cdr3_nt: TGTGCCATCAGTGACCCCAATACCCCCGGACAGTCGGACTACGAGCAGTACTTC; cdr3_aa: CAISDPNTPGQSDYEQYF
cdr3_length: 18; d_call: TRBD1; j_call: TRBJ1-2; v_call: TRBV3-1; clone_size: NA; cdr3_nt: TGTGCCAGCAGCCAAGCCACACTCACTGACAGGGTTTATGATGGCTACACCTTT; cdr3_aa: CASSQATLTDRVYDGYTF
cdr3_length: 14; d_call: NA; j_call: TRBJ1-1; v_call: TRBV6-1; clone_size: NA; cdr3_nt: TGTGCCAGCAACGTAAGAGGATGGAACACTGAAGCTTTCTTT; cdr3_aa: CASNVRGWNTEAFF
cdr3_length: 13; d_call: NA; j_call: TRBJ2-1; v_call: TRBV27; clone_size: NA; cdr3_nt: TGTGCCAGCAGTTTATCTAACTACAATGAGCAGTTCTTC; cdr3_aa: CASSLSNYNEQFF
cdr3_length: 15; d_call: NA; j_call: TRBJ1-2; v_call: TRBV6-5; clone_size: NA; cdr3_nt: TGTGCCAGCAGGTTCCTGGGTACAGCGTCCTATGGCTACACCTTC; cdr3_aa: CASRFLGTASYGYTF
cdr3_length: 16; d_call: NA; j_call: TRBJ1-5; v_call: TRBV20-1; clone_size: NA; cdr3_nt: TGCAGTGCTAGAGATGTTGGGGGCGCGGGCAATCAGCCCCAGCATTTT; cdr3_aa: CSARDVGGAGNQPQHF
cdr3_length: 15; d_call: NA; j_call: TRBJ2-5; v_call: TRBV2; clone_size: NA; cdr3_nt: TGTGCCAGCAGTGTTGGGTGGGGACTGAAGGAGACCCAGTACTTC; cdr3_aa: CASSVGWGLKETQYF
cdr3_length: 16; d_call: NA; j_call: TRBJ2-3; v_call: TRBV20-1; clone_size: NA; cdr3_nt: TGCAGTGCTAGAGATCACTCGGCAGCCCGCACAGATACGCAGTATTTT; cdr3_aa: CSARDHSAARTDTQYF
cdr3_length: 14; d_call: NA; j_call: TRBJ2-3; v_call: TRBV27; clone_size: NA; cdr3_nt: TGTGCCAGCAGTTCGACAGGCGGGGCAGATACGCAGTATTTT; cdr3_aa: CASSSTGGADTQYF
cdr3_length: 16; d_call: TRBD1; j_call: TRBJ1-1; v_call: TRBV4-1; clone_size: NA; cdr3_nt: TGCGCCAGCAGTGTCAGGGGGACTGAGTATTTCGCTGAAGCTTTCTTT; cdr3_aa: CASSVRGTEYFAEAFF
cdr3_length: 18; d_call: NA; j_call: TRBJ2-2; v_call: TRBV12-3/TRBV12-4; clone_size: NA; cdr3_nt: TGTGCCAGCAACCCGAACCGATCCGGGCCCGAGAACACCGGGGAGCTGTTTTTT; cdr3_aa: CASNPNRSGPENTGELFF
cdr3_length: 14; d_call: NA; j_call: TRBJ2-5; v_call: TRBV3-1; clone_size: NA; cdr3_nt: TGTGCCAGCAGCCCAACGGGAGCACAAGAGACCCAGTACTTC; cdr3_aa: CASSPTGAQETQYF
cdr3_length: 15; d_call: TRBD2; j_call: TRBJ2-3; v_call: TRBV4-3; clone_size: NA; cdr3_nt: TGCGCCAGCAGCCAAGTTCAGGCGGGGGAAGATACGCAGTATTTT; cdr3_aa: CASSQVQAGEDTQYF
cdr3_length: 12; d_call: NA; j_call: TRBJ1-1; v_call: TRBV6-2/TRBV6-3; clone_size: NA; cdr3_nt: TGTGCCAGCAGTTACTCCAGCACTGAAGCTTTCTTT; cdr3_aa: CASSYSSTEAFF
cdr3_length: 17; d_call: TRBD2; j_call: TRBJ2-2; v_call: TRBV4-2; clone_size: NA; cdr3_nt: TGTGCCAGCAGCCAAGATGCGGGGGGAGTATCTCGAGGGGAGCTGTTTTTT; cdr3_aa: CASSQDAGGVSRGELFF
cdr3_length: 14; d_call: NA; j_call: TRBJ2-3; v_call: TRBV5-6; clone_size: few; cdr3_nt: TGTGCCAGCAGCTTGGCGTCTAGCACAGATACGCAGTATTTT; cdr3_aa: CASSLASSTDTQYF
cdr3_length: 17; d_call: TRBD1; j_call: TRBJ2-7; v_call: TRBV27; clone_size: NA; cdr3_nt: TGTGCCAGCAGCCCCTATCCCGTAGGGACAGGGGACTACGAGCAGTACTTC; cdr3_aa: CASSPYPVGTGDYEQYF
cdr3_length: 17; d_call: TRBD2; j_call: TRBJ2-1; v_call: TRBV18; clone_size: NA; cdr3_nt: TGTGCCAGCTCACCCCTTGGCGGGACTAGCTCTTACAATGAGCAGTTCTTC; cdr3_aa: CASSPLGGTSSYNEQFF
cdr3_length: 12; d_call: NA; j_call: TRBJ1-1; v_call: TRBV19; clone_size: NA; cdr3_nt: TGTGCCAGTAGTATTACAAACACTGAAGCTTTCTTT; cdr3_aa: CASSITNTEAFF
cdr3_length: 13; d_call: TRBD1; j_call: TRBJ1-1; v_call: TRBV5-5; clone_size: NA; cdr3_nt: TGTGCCAGCAGCCGAGGGGGCGAGACTGAAGCTTTCTTT; cdr3_aa: CASSRGGETEAFF
cdr3_length: 15; d_call: TRBD1; j_call: TRBJ1-1; v_call: TRBV12-3/TRBV12-4; clone_size: NA; cdr3_nt: TGTGCCAGCAGTTTATCCTACAGGGGGAACACTGAAGCTTTCTTT; cdr3_aa: CASSLSYRGNTEAFF
cdr3_length: 16; d_call: TRBD1; j_call: TRBJ1-5; v_call: TRBV19; clone_size: NA; cdr3_nt: TGTGCCAGTAGGCCGGACAGGGGGTCGAGCAATCAGCCCCAGCATTTT; cdr3_aa: CASRPDRGSSNQPQHF
cdr3_length: 14; d_call: NA; j_call: TRBJ1-1; v_call: TRBV19; clone_size: NA; cdr3_nt: TGTGCCAGTACCGAGGGACGGATGAACACTGAAGCTTTCTTT; cdr3_aa: CASTEGRMNTEAFF
cdr3_length: 13; d_call: NA; j_call: TRBJ1-1; v_call: TRBV25-1; clone_size: NA; cdr3_nt: TGTGCCAGCAGCTTAGGGTCACACACTGAAGCTTTCTTT; cdr3_aa: CASSLGSHTEAFF
cdr3_length: 16; d_call: NA; j_call: TRBJ1-1; v_call: TRBV27; clone_size: NA; cdr3_nt: TGTGCCAGCAGTTTAGGGGTAACGGTCTCCAACACTGAAGCTTTCTTT; cdr3_aa: CASSLGVTVSNTEAFF
cdr3_length: 14; d_call: TRBD2; j_call: TRBJ2-1; v_call: TRBV7-9; clone_size: once; cdr3_nt: TGTGCCAGCAGACCGGGACTAGGGACGGATGAGCAGTTCTTC; cdr3_aa: CASRPGLGTDEQFF